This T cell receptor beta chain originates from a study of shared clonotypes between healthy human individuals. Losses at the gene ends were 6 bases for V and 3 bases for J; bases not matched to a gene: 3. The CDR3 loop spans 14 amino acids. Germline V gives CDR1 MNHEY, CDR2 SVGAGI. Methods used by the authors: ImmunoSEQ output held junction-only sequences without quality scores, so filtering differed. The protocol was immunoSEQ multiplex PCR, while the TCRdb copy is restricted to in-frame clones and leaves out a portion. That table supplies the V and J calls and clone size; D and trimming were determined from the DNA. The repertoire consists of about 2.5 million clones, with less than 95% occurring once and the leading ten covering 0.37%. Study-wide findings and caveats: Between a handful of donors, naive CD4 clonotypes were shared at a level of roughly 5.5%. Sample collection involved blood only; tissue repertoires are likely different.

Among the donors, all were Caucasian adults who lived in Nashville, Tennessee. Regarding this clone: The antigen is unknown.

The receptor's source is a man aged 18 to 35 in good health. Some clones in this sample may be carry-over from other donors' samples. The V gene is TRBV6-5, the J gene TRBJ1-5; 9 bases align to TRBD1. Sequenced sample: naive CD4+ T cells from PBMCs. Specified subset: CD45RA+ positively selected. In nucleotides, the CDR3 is TGTGCCAGCAGCAGGACAGGGGTCAATCAGCCCCAGCATTTT. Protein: CASSRTGVNQPQHF.